This paragraph covers one TCR beta chain sequence. Antigen unknown. These data originate in a study of cytomegalovirus exposure and HLA in healthy donors. Regarding the study as a whole: An observed cluster of highly shared sequence variants was recorded as a likely sequencing artifact.

Use of 60 Vbeta and 13 Jbeta primers characterized the PCR. Here immunoSEQ multiplex PCR was the method, and the copy in TCRdb shows in-frame clones only, minus some. The sample holds about 80,000 clones; roughly two thirds are singletons and the top ten take 6.9%. This TCR was sampled from a woman aged 45-60 years in good health and CMV-seropositive. The sample taken for sequencing was PBMCs.

This CDR3 reads CASNHLLQARGYTF. For the CDR3, the DNA is TGTGCCAGCAACCATCTCTTACAGGCTCGGGGCTACACCTTC. This chain connects TRBV14 to TRBJ1-2; possible D gene TRBD1, 5 bases. V gave up 7 bases and J gave up 8 bases, with 20 bases separating them. Germline-derived CDR1 and CDR2 are SGHDN and FVKESK. This CDR3 has 14 residues.